This T cell receptor (beta chain) is from a study of tumor-infiltrating lymphocytes in glioblastoma multiforme. TCRB libraries came from RNA via three nested multiplex PCR rounds. TCRdb reprocessed the multiplex PCR reads via MiXCR and lists one record per CDR3 protein. The repertoire holds about 32,000 distinct CDR3 sequences, 60% to 65% seen once, with approximately 35% in the top ten. For this clonotype: At one end, the junction sequence differs from germline, possibly due to a read error.

The sequencing input was brain tumor tissue. The clonotype was recovered from a male donor with glioblastoma.

CDR3 region: CTSSLQGGRNETQYF. Here the CDR3 DNA reads TGTACCAGCAGCTTACAGGGCGGTCGGAACGAGACCCAGTACTTC. The chain links TRBV5-4 to TRBJ2-5, with TRBD1 as a possible D gene (6 bases). The CDR3 extends over 15 amino acids. Looked up from germline, CDR1 is SGHNT and CDR2 is YYREEE (reference sequence).